Listed below are T cell receptor beta chains from one sample, sequenced in a study of T cell clones after liver transplantation. The data were produced by immunoSEQ multiplex PCR, yet TCRdb's version contains in-frame clones alone and is incomplete. The table lists 75,000 to 100,000 clones, around four fifths of them singletons. Material: CD4+ T cells from blood, obtained 46 months after liver transplant. The receptors derive from a human patient who received a liver transplant. Some T cells may be transferred from the graft donor. Both conserved end residues are part of each CDR3. The D gene is left open where the match is weak. A row's size may be missing; if present it is once, few, many or a size class.

v_call	j_call	clone_size	d_call	cdr3_aa	cdr3_nt
TRBV6-1	TRBJ2-5	-	TRBD2	CASSEGQAGRRETQYF	TGTGCCAGCAGTGAAGGCCAAGCGGGACGGCGGGAGACCCAGTACTTC
TRBV18	TRBJ2-5	-	-	CASSAQETQYF	TGTGCCAGCTCAGCCCAAGAGACCCAGTACTTC
TRBV5-4	TRBJ2-7	-	-	CASSSPLGGIDEQYF	TGTGCCAGCAGCAGCCCCTTGGGCGGCATCGACGAGCAGTACTTC
TRBV28	TRBJ1-1	once	-	CASSSQGNTEAFF	TGTGCCAGCAGTAGTCAGGGGAACACTGAAGCTTTCTTT
TRBV7-3	TRBJ2-2	-	TRBD2	CASSLTGTSVTGELFF	TGTGCCAGCAGCTTGACCGGGACTAGCGTCACCGGGGAGCTGTTTTTT
TRBV5-1	TRBJ2-2	once	TRBD1	CASSPGTANTGELFF	TGCGCCAGCAGCCCCGGGACAGCGAACACCGGGGAGCTGTTTTTT
TRBV25-1	TRBJ1-2	-	-	CASSEFQAFYGYTF	TGTGCCAGCAGTGAGTTTCAGGCTTTCTATGGCTACACCTTC
TRBV5-6	TRBJ2-1	-	-	CASSLGGNEQFF	TGTGCCAGCAGCTTAGGCGGAAATGAGCAGTTCTTC
TRBV11-1	TRBJ2-7	-	TRBD1	CASSFRDRGHNEQYF	TGTGCCAGCAGCTTCCGGGACAGGGGGCACAACGAGCAGTACTTC
TRBV5-1	TRBJ2-3	-	-	CASRGTTGKGTDTQYF	TGCGCCAGCAGGGGGACAACCGGGAAGGGGACAGATACGCAGTATTTT
TRBV11-2	TRBJ2-2	-	-	CASSLPGRVTNTGELFF	TGTGCCAGCAGCTTACCCGGCCGGGTAACGAACACCGGGGAGCTGTTTTTT
TRBV6-1	TRBJ2-7	-	TRBD2	CASTEGTRWEYF	TGTGCCAGCACCGAAGGGACTAGGTGGGAGTACTTC
TRBV28	TRBJ1-1	-	-	CASRGALHTEAFF	TGTGCCAGCAGGGGCGCCCTCCACACTGAAGCTTTCTTT
TRBV19	TRBJ2-2	-	-	CASSTASRAGELFF	TGTGCCAGTAGTACCGCGAGCAGGGCCGGGGAGCTGTTTTTT
TRBV27	TRBJ2-6	-	TRBD1	CASSLSTGGASGANVLTF	TGTGCCAGCAGTTTAAGCACAGGGGGCGCCTCTGGGGCCAACGTCCTGACTTTC
TRBV9	TRBJ1-2	-	-	CASSERHRYGYTF	TGTGCCAGCAGCGAGCGGCACAGGTATGGCTACACCTTC
TRBV9	TRBJ2-3	-	TRBD2	CASSVPAGADTQYF	TGTGCCAGCAGCGTACCAGCGGGAGCGGATACGCAGTATTTT
TRBV18	TRBJ2-5	-	-	CASSTTGQYQETQYF	TGTGCCAGCTCGACCACCGGACAGTACCAAGAGACCCAGTACTTC
TRBV28	TRBJ2-1	few	TRBD2	CASSLRLAGVYEQFF	TGTGCCAGCAGTTTAAGACTAGCGGGAGTTTATGAGCAGTTCTTC
TRBV10-3	TRBJ1-2	medium-sized	-	CATGSRGDRGYTF	TGTGCCACCGGTTCACGGGGGGATCGTGGCTACACCTTC
TRBV29-1	TRBJ2-1	-	TRBD2	CSVPDQRDYNEQFF	TGCAGCGTCCCAGATCAGCGGGACTACAATGAGCAGTTCTTC
TRBV5-1	TRBJ2-7	-	-	CASSHDRSYEQYF	TGCGCCAGCAGCCACGACAGATCCTACGAGCAGTACTTC
TRBV28	TRBJ1-4	few	-	CASSVQGKQLFF	TGTGCCAGCAGTGTACAGGGAAAACAACTGTTTTTT